These 6 T cell receptor beta chains were sequenced from one sample in a study of blood T cell repertoires in COVID-19. Here immunoSEQ multiplex PCR was the method, and the copy in TCRdb shows in-frame clones only, minus some. The sample carries 140,000 or so clones, about 82% recorded once. What was sequenced was PBMCs or T cells enriched from blood (not recorded which). The receptor set was obtained from a woman aged 40 to 50 who had recovered from COVID-19.

This chain joins TRBV2 and TRBJ1-4; D gene uncertain. The CDR3 runs to 15 residues. The V gene's germline CDR1 is SNHLY and CDR2 FYNNEI. V lost 5 bases to trimming and J lost 7 bases, with 17 bases between them. This chain's CDR3 is CASSISEIRSEKLFF. For the CDR3, the DNA is TGTGCCAGCAGTATTTCGGAGATCCGGAGTGAAAAACTGTTTTTT.

V and J are TRBV4-1 and TRBJ2-1; TRBD2 matches at 14 bases. CDR3 size: 18 residues. Trimming took 6 bases from V and 0 from J; bases not matched to a gene: 7. Germline V gene lookup returns CDR1 MGHRA and CDR2 YSYEKL. As DNA, the CDR3 is TGCGCCAGCAGGGCAGGACTAGCGGGAGGACCCTCCTACAATGAGCAGTTCTTC. Its protein product is CASRAGLAGGPSYNEQFF.

This clone is medium-sized (0.01 to 0.1%) by share. This chain links TRBV6-2 or TRBV6-3 with TRBJ1-1; a possible D gene is TRBD1 (5 bases). Germline V CDR1 and CDR2: MNHEY, SVGEGT. The CDR3 spans 17 residues. Deletions cut 3 bases from V and 4 bases from J, with 21 bases between. The CDR3 here is CASSYIQPGWQTTEAFF. The DNA for the CDR3 is TGTGCCAGCAGTTATATTCAACCAGGGTGGCAGACCACTGAAGCTTTCTTT.

This clone was seen more than once but under ten times. The V call is TRBV5-1, the J call TRBJ2-3, with D possibly matching TRBD2 (5 bases). Trimming pared 3 bases from V and 3 bases from J, leaving 14 bases between. Germline V CDR1 and CDR2: SGHRS, YFSETQ. This CDR3 region has 15 residues. CDR3 sequence: CASSSASSMTDTQYF. CDR3 coding DNA: TGCGCCAGCAGCTCGGCTAGCAGCATGACAGATACGCAGTATTTT.

J is TRBJ1-4 and V is TRBV18, with TRBD1 as a possible D gene (5 bases). The V and J ends lost 2 bases and 8 bases respectively, with 15 bases between them. The CDR3 runs 15 residues. Germline V gene data show CDR1 as KGHSH and CDR2 as LQKENI. The CDR3 coding sequence is TGTGCCAGCTCACCATCCACAGGCCTAGAGGAAAAACTGTTTTTT. It encodes CASSPSTGLEEKLFF.

The rearrangement links TRBV5-5 to TRBJ2-3; possibly TRBD1 for D (5 bases). Germline lookup yields CDR1 SGHKS and CDR2 YYEKEE (reference sequence). V lost 4 bases, J lost 0 bases, and 15 bases lay in between. This CDR3 contains 16 residues. The CDR3 coding sequence is TGTGCCAGCAGCCCAGGGCAGGGAACTAGCACAGATACGCAGTATTTT. It yields the protein CASSPGQGTSTDTQYF.